This T cell receptor (beta chain) was documented in a study of Graves' ophthalmopathy and Graves' hyperthyroidism. Overall study context: Researchers classed hyperthyroidism as stable given no ophthalmopathy within 18 months of follow-up.

Hyperthyroidism was new, under 2 months, in patients aged 18 to 65. The length of the CDR3 is 16 residues. CDR1 is LGHNA, CDR2 YSLEER, per germline. With V trimmed by 6 bases and J by 3 bases, 9 bases remained unmatched. This clonotype was counted only a few times. Amplification from RNA transcripts yielded the TCR beta CDR3 regions. HTBI primers served in a first-round RT-PCR, which a second-round multiplex PCR followed. One entry per CDR3 protein, called by TCRdb with MiXCR from the multiplex PCR reads. The sample contains more than 1,000,000 distinct CDR3 sequences, about 40% of which appear only once.

J is TRBJ1-1 and V is TRBV4-3; 11 bases are a match to TRBD1. The material sequenced was peripheral blood or thyroid tissue (not recorded which). The TCR originated in an adult man with Graves' hyperthyroidism. The CDR3: CASRVGTGGPDTEAFF. Written as DNA, the CDR3 is TGCGCCAGCAGGGTGGGGACAGGGGGTCCGGACACTGAAGCTTTCTTT.